Presented here are 22 T cell receptor beta chains from one specimen sequenced in a study of control samples from healthy donors and cancer patients. The table came from immunoSEQ multiplex PCR; TCRdb's copy has only in-frame clones and leaves some out. Of about 140,000 clones in the sample, around nine tenths were seen once. The material sequenced was blood. Source of these receptors: a woman aged 25 to 39 in good health.

The V call is TRBV18, the J call TRBJ2-3; 7 nucleotides align to TRBD2. CDR1 KGHSH and CDR2 LQKENI come from the germline V gene. This CDR3 has 16 amino acids. V shed 3 bases and J 5 bases; nucleotides not matched to a gene: 11. CDR3 coding DNA: TGTGCCAGCTCACCGACCGCTCGGGAGGCGGGAGATACGCAGTATTTT. Translation gives CASSPTAREAGDTQYF.

This clone has just a few counts. The CDR3 bases are TGCGCCAGCAAAGTGGGTCTCTCCTATAATTCACCCCTCCACTTT. Translating gives CASKVGLSYNSPLHF. V is TRBV10-2 and J is TRBJ1-6; D uncertain. V gave up 7 bases and J gave up 0 bases, with 10 bases separating them. Germline CDR1 is WSHSY and CDR2 is SAAADI. This CDR3 region has 15 residues.

This sequence joins TRBV13 and TRBJ2-7; 10 nucleotides align to TRBD2. The CDR3 is 14 amino acids. The trim removed 5 bases at V and 7 bases at J, leaving 8 bases unmatched. The germline CDR1 and CDR2 sequences are PRHDT and FYEKMQ (reference sequence). The CDR3 spells CASSRLAGRNEQYF. The CDR3 nucleotides read TGTGCCAGCAGCCGACTAGCGGGTCGGAATGAGCAGTACTTC.

V and J are TRBV18 and TRBJ2-1, with 9 positions matching TRBD1. The V gene's germline CDR1 is KGHSH and CDR2 LQKENI. With V trimmed by 3 bases and J by 5 bases, 2 bases remained unmatched. CDR3 length: 14 amino acids. CDR3 residues: CASSPGQGDNEQFF. The CDR3 DNA is TGTGCCAGCTCACCGGGACAGGGTGACAATGAGCAGTTCTTC.

V gene TRBV30 combines with J gene TRBJ1-4; D not resolved. Per the germline V gene, CDR1 is GTSNPN and CDR2 is SVGIG (reference sequence). This CDR3 has 11 amino acids. Trimming left V 1 base short and J 8 bases short, with 5 bases between. The CDR3 protein is CAWSAREKLFF. The DNA of the CDR3 is TGTGCCTGGAGTGCAAGGGAAAAACTGTTTTTT.

This clone was seen just once. The chain uses TRBV19 and TRBJ1-1; the D is unclear. V was trimmed by 10 bases and J by 0 bases, leaving 12 bases between them. The CDR3 contains 13 residues. Germline loops: CDR1 LNHDA, CDR2 SQIVND (reference sequence). In DNA form, the CDR3 reads TGTGCCACCAAGGGTGCGGTGAACACTGAAGCTTTCTTT. This encodes CATKGAVNTEAFF.

The rearrangement joins TRBV18 to TRBJ1-1; D uncertain. Germline V gene lookup returns CDR1 KGHSH and CDR2 LQKENI. The CDR3 runs to 13 residues. V lost 4 bases and J 6 bases, leaving 12 bases between the germline ends. CDR3 protein: CASSQGALAEAFF. The CDR3 DNA follows: TGTGCCAGCTCACAAGGCGCCCTCGCTGAAGCTTTCTTT.

The chain employs TRBV6-5 and TRBJ1-3; possibly TRBD1 for D (5 bases). This CDR3 region has 15 residues. The germline V gene has CDR1 MNHEY and CDR2 SVGAGI. V shed 6 bases and J shed 0 bases, with 12 bases lying between them. For the CDR3, the DNA is TGTGCCAGCAGGGCCGGGACTACCTCTGGAAACACCATATATTTT. Its protein product is CASRAGTTSGNTIYF.

The chain links TRBV27 to TRBJ1-2, with TRBD1 matching 8 bases. Per the germline V gene, CDR1 is MNHEY and CDR2 is SMNVEV (reference sequence). The V and J ends lost 3 bases and 4 bases, in that order; junction bases with no gene match: 1. The CDR3 covers 13 residues. The CDR3 loop is CASSFGQGYGYTF. Here the CDR3 DNA reads TGTGCCAGCAGTTTCGGACAGGGCTATGGCTACACCTTC.

The J gene is TRBJ2-7, the V gene TRBV5-1; 11 bases align to TRBD2. V lost 0 bases, J lost 1 base, and 6 bases stayed unmatched. CDR1 is SGHRS and CDR2 is YFSETQ in the germline V gene. The CDR3 covers 17 residues. This CDR3 reads CASSLDGTSGTSYEQYF. DNA of the CDR3: TGCGCCAGCAGCTTGGACGGGACTAGCGGAACATCCTACGAGCAGTACTTC.

V and J are TRBV28 and TRBJ1-3; maybe TRBD1 (6 bases). The germline gives CDR1 MDHEN, CDR2 SYDVKM. Trimming took off 4 bases at V and 7 bases at J, with 17 bases between the two ends. This CDR3 is built from 15 residues. CDR3 DNA: TGTGCCAGCAGTTCGGCAGGGGCCGGAGGGAACACCATATATTTT. Translating it yields CASSSAGAGGNTIYF.

The V gene is TRBV11-2, the J gene TRBJ2-1, with 12 bases lining up with TRBD2. CDR1 SGHAT and CDR2 FQNNGV come from the germline V gene. The V segment lost 0 bases and the J segment 4 bases; nucleotides outside the gene matches: 7. The CDR3 has 18 amino acids. The CDR3 nucleotides read TGTGCCAGCAGCTTAGAGCCCCCGACTAGCGGGAGTTACAATGAGCAGTTCTTC. Its protein is CASSLEPPTSGSYNEQFF.

The V gene is TRBV2, the J gene TRBJ1-1; D uncertain. Trimming left V 6 bases short and J 11 bases short, with 19 bases between. The CDR3 loop spans 13 amino acids. Germline assignment: CDR1 SNHLY and CDR2 FYNNEI. The CDR3 sequence: CASSALGPAGAFF. In nucleotides, the CDR3 is TGTGCCAGCAGCGCTCTAGGCCCCGCGGGCGCTTTCTTT.

The chain employs TRBV5-4 and TRBJ2-3; 11 positions match TRBD2. This CDR3 spans 16 amino acids. Germline assignment: CDR1 SGHNT and CDR2 YYREEE (reference sequence). V trimming: 4 bases; J trimming: 2 bases; junction bases outside the gene matches: 6. In DNA, the CDR3 is TGTGCCAGCAGCCTGGCGGGACTAGCGGCCACAGATACGCAGTATTTT. Its protein is CASSLAGLAATDTQYF.

The genes are TRBV7-3 and TRBJ2-3, with 16 bases identical to TRBD2. J gave up 8 bases and V 4 bases, and 12 bases lay outside the gene matches. The CDR3 spans 18 residues. CDR1 is SGHTA and CDR2 is FQGTGA in the germline V gene. CDR3 sequence (DNA): TGTGCCAGCAGCTCCAGTCCCGGGACTAGCGGGAGGGCCGGTACGCAGTATTTT. It encodes CASSSSPGTSGRAGTQYF. Supplemented by reference TRBV7-3 and TRBJ2-3, the full variable domain reads GAGVSQTPSNKVTEKGKYVELRCDPISGHTALYWYRQSLGQGPEFLIYFQGTGAADDSGLPNDRFFAVRPEGSVSTLKIQRTERGDSAVYLCASSSSPGTSGRAGTQYFGPGTRLTVL.

This rearrangement joins TRBV10-1 to TRBJ2-5, with D perhaps TRBD2 (6 bases). Trimming shortened V by 5 bases and J by 7 bases, and 11 bases separated the two germline ends. The germline V gene has CDR1 WNHNN and CDR2 SYGVQD (reference sequence). This CDR3 has 12 amino acids. CDR3 DNA sequence: TGCGCCAGCAGTCGGGACTTAAGGACCCAGTACTTC. Protein: CASSRDLRTQYF.

The chain combines TRBV10-3 with TRBJ1-4; D is perhaps TRBD1 (5 bases). This CDR3 region has 14 residues. Per germline, CDR1 ENHRY and CDR2 SYGVKD. V was trimmed by 1 base and J by 8 bases, leaving 11 bases between them. As DNA, the CDR3 is TGTGCCATCAGTGAGTGGGGGTTCAGGGAAAAACTGTTTTTT. Protein: CAISEWGFREKLFF.

V and J are TRBV18 and TRBJ1-1; D ambiguous. Germline lookup yields CDR1 KGHSH and CDR2 LQKENI. With 5 bases removed from V and 4 bases from J, the gap between germline ends came to 14 bases. The CDR3 has 14 amino acids. CDR3 DNA sequence: TGTGCCAGCTCATCAGACAAATTTAGCACTGAAGCTTTCTTT. Amino acids: CASSSDKFSTEAFF.

The chain links TRBV7-3 to TRBJ2-1; TRBD2 matches at 9 bases. Germline loops: CDR1 SGHTA, CDR2 FQGTGA. The CDR3 loop spans 17 amino acids. V gave up 3 bases and J gave up 6 bases; unmatched junction bases: 12. CDR3 DNA sequence: TGTGCCAGCAGCTTTCGGTTAGCGGGAGTGGAGGGCAATGAGCAGTTCTTC. Encoded protein: CASSFRLAGVEGNEQFF. The whole variable domain, filled in from reference TRBV7-3 and TRBJ2-1, reads GAGVSQTPSNKVTEKGKYVELRCDPISGHTALYWYRQSLGQGPEFLIYFQGTGAADDSGLPNDRFFAVRPEGSVSTLKIQRTERGDSAVYLCASSFRLAGVEGNEQFFGPGTRLTVL.

The rearrangement joins TRBV19 to TRBJ1-5; TRBD1 matches at 7 bases. Looked up from germline, CDR1 is LNHDA and CDR2 is SQIVND (reference sequence). The CDR3 contains 13 residues. Germline trimming cut 5 bases from V and 9 bases from J; bases unmatched to any gene: 7. DNA for the CDR3: TGTGCCAGTAGTGAGACAGGGAACACGCCCCAGCATTTT. Its translation: CASSETGNTPQHF. The entire variable domain, with the rest obtained from reference TRBV19 and TRBJ1-5, is as follows: DGGITQSPKYLFRKEGQNVTLSCEQNLNHDAMYWYRQDPGQGLRLIYYSQIVNDFQKGDIAEGYSVSREKKESFPLTVTSAQKNPTAFYLCASSETGNTPQHFGDGTRLSIL.

For the CDR3, the DNA is TGTGCCAGCAGCCAAGATTCCGCGCGTCCTAGCGGGATGAACAATGAGCAGTTCTTC. Its protein product is CASSQDSARPSGMNNEQFF. The chain couples TRBV4-2 to TRBJ2-1; 9 nucleotides agree with TRBD2. The germline V gene encodes CDR1 LGHNA and CDR2 YNFKEQ. Trimming took 0 bases from V and 5 from J; bases not matched to a gene: 14. This CDR3 has 19 residues.

V gene TRBV7-9 combines with J gene TRBJ1-2; TRBD1 matches at 9 bases. The CDR3 totals 14 residues. CDR1 is SEHNR, CDR2 FQNEAQ, per germline (reference sequence). The junction had 5 bases not matched to a gene; V was cut back by 3 bases and J by 6 bases. The CDR3 sequence: CASSFVTGGHGYTF. CDR3 bases: TGTGCCAGCAGCTTTGTTACAGGGGGCCATGGCTACACCTTC. Together with reference TRBV7-9 and TRBJ1-2, the CDR3 gives the full variable domain: DTGVSQNPRHKITKRGQNVTFRCDPISEHNRLYWYRQTLGQGPEFLTYFQNEAQLEKSRLLSDRFSAERPKGSFSTLEIQRTEQGDSAMYLCASSFVTGGHGYTFGSGTRLTVV.